This T cell receptor beta chain was sequenced during a study of cytomegalovirus exposure and HLA in healthy donors. Looking at the study overall: The 130 or so validation repertoires used the same platform as the roughly 670 first-cohort repertoires (as reported by a later analysis). Study-level points and caveats: The authors listed approximately 150 TCR beta chains as cytomegalovirus-associated. Usually a TCR sequence was rare, but some public TCRs were found in many donors.

Data came from immunoSEQ multiplex PCR; TCRdb stores just in-frame clones and leaves some out. The data show approximately 120,000 clones, around 94% seen once. CDR3 length: 12 residues. Trimming removed 1 base from V and 11 bases from J, with 11 bases in between. The V gene's germline CDR1 is SEHNR and CDR2 FQNEAQ (reference sequence). In regard to this clone: Antigen unknown.

This chain joins TRBV7-9 and TRBJ1-1; D not resolved. The source material was PBMCs. The source of this sequence is a young woman in good health and CMV-seronegative. CDR3 nucleotides: TGTGCCAGCAGCTTAGGGGAACGCGGGGCTTTCTTT. Translation: CASSLGERGAFF. Supplemented by reference TRBV7-9 and TRBJ1-1, the full variable domain reads DTGVSQNPRHKITKRGQNVTFRCDPISEHNRLYWYRQTLGQGPEFLTYFQNEAQLEKSRLLSDRFSAERPKGSFSTLEIQRTEQGDSAMYLCASSLGERGAFFGQGTRLTVV.